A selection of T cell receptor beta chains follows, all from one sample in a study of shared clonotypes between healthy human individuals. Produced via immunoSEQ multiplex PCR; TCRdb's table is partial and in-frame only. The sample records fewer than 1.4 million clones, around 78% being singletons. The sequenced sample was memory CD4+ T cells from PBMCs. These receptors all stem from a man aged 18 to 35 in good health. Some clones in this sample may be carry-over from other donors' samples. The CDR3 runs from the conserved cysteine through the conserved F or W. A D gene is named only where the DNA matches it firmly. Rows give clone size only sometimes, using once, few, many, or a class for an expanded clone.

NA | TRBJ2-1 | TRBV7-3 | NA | CASSALGLGDTQFF | TGTGCCAGCAGCGCCTTGGGTCTGGGGGACACGCAGTTCTTC
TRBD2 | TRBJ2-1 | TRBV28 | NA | CASSGRGASGTSGLGSYNEQFF | TGTGCCAGCAGTGGCCGCGGGGCTAGCGGGACGTCCGGTCTGGGCTCCTACAATGAGCAGTTCTTC
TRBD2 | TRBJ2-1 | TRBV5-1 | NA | CASSFFGGRALENEQFF | TGCGCCAGCAGCTTTTTTGGCGGGAGGGCCCTTGAGAATGAGCAGTTCTTC
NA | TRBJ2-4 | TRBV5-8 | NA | CASRLTGRGSKNIQYF | TGTGCCAGCAGATTGACAGGGAGGGGTTCCAAAAACATTCAGTACTTC
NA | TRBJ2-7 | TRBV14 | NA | CASSLLRTQPYEQYF | TGTGCCAGCAGCCTGTTGAGAACGCAACCCTACGAGCAGTACTTC
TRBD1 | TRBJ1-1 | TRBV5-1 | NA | CASSSDRATEAFF | TGCGCCAGCAGCTCTGACAGGGCCACTGAAGCTTTCTTT
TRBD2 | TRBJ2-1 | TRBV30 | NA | CAWSVRWLADNEQFF | TGTGCCTGGAGTGTACGCTGGCTAGCGGACAATGAGCAGTTCTTC
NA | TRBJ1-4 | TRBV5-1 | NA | CASSLLGGGTNEKLFF | TGCGCCAGCAGCTTGTTAGGCGGGGGAACTAATGAAAAACTGTTTTTT
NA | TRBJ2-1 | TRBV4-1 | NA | CASSQIDDLTYNEQFF | TGCGCCAGCAGCCAGATCGACGACTTAACCTACAATGAGCAGTTCTTC
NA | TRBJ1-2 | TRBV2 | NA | CASKIGEYGYTF | TGTGCCAGCAAGATCGGGGAATATGGCTACACCTTC
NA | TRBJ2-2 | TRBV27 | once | CASAFVDGELFF | TGTGCCAGCGCTTTTGTGGACGGGGAGCTGTTTTTT
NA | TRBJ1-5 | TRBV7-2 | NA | CASSFSRFAQGGNQPQHF | TGTGCCAGCAGCTTTTCTCGGTTCGCACAGGGAGGCAATCAGCCCCAGCATTTT
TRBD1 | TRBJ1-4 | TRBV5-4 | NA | CASSLVSGGGEKLFF | TGTGCCAGCAGCTTGGTGTCAGGGGGAGGTGAAAAACTGTTTTTT
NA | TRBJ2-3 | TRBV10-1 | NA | CATRRPGTDTQYF | TGCGCCACCCGGCGTCCAGGCACAGATACGCAGTATTTT
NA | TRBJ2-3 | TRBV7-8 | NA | CASSLRESGAGADTQYF | TGTGCCAGCAGCTTAAGGGAAAGCGGAGCTGGCGCAGATACGCAGTATTTT
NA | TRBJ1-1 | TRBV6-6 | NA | CASSLWSENTEAFF | TGTGCCAGCAGTTTGTGGTCGGAGAACACTGAAGCTTTCTTT
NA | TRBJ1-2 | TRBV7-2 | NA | CASSLGFQGLYGYTF | TGTGCCAGCAGCTTAGGGTTTCAGGGGCTCTATGGCTACACCTTC
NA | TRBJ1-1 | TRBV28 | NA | CASSGTGGPEAFF | TGTGCCAGCAGTGGGACCGGGGGTCCTGAAGCTTTCTTT
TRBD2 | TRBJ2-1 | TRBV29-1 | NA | CSVRPPRTRKPGNEQFF | TGCAGCGTCCGACCCCCTCGGACTAGGAAACCCGGCAATGAGCAGTTCTTC
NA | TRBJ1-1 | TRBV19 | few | CASSPRVGTEAFF | TGTGCCAGTTCCCCCCGGGTTGGCACTGAAGCTTTCTTT